This TCR beta chain was recovered during a study of T cell repertoires in cytomegalovirus infection. About this clonotype: The antigen is not known.

TCRdb passed the reads through MiXCR, listing each CDR3 protein once. The sample consists of some 800,000 distinct CDR3 sequences, about 29% of them appearing once. This CDR3 spans 14 amino acids. Germline values: CDR1 MNHNS, CDR2 SASEGT. V was pared by 7 bases and J by 3 bases, with 13 bases between. Study-level results: Within the response measured ex vivo, HLA-C-restricted CMV-specific TCR beta clonotypes were dominant.

The TCR sequence derives from a human donor in good health (CMV status not recorded). Some clones in this sample may be carry-over from other donors' samples. V is TRBV6-1 and J is TRBJ2-1; no definite D call. Here the sequenced sample was cultured CD8+ T cells from PBMCs, taken from culture after CMV antigen stimulation. Here the CDR3 DNA reads TGTGCCAGCACCCCCGGCCCGTACTACAATGAGCAGTTCTTC. It codes for CASTPGPYYNEQFF.